Following are 27 T cell receptor beta chains from one sample sequenced in a study of T-cell reconstitution after alpha-beta-depleted transplantation in children. The authors prepared the TCRbeta library with unique molecular identifiers. TCRdb re-called the PCR reads with MiXCR, one entry per CDR3 protein. The sample records some 530,000 distinct CDR3 sequences, around 12% being singletons. This specimen was PBMCs from the stem cell graft donor, taken from the stem cell graft. These receptors were collected from a human donor who donated a stem cell graft to a child with combined immunodeficiency.

Many counts were recorded for this clonotype. This chain joins TRBV6-6 and TRBJ1-1; D ambiguous. The CDR3 loop spans 13 amino acids. Germline CDR1 reads MNHNY; CDR2 reads SVGAGI (reference sequence). Trimming stripped 3 bases from V and 4 bases from J, with 9 bases between. CDR3 amino acids: CASSYVGSTEAFF. As DNA, the CDR3 is TGTGCCAGCAGTTATGTGGGATCCACTGAAGCTTTCTTT.

In this sample, this clonotype turned up a few times. The chain couples TRBV28 to TRBJ2-7; a possible D gene is TRBD2 (5 bases). The CDR3 spans 12 residues. Germline assignment: CDR1 MDHEN and CDR2 SYDVKM. Trimming pared 8 bases from V and 6 bases from J, leaving 14 bases between. The CDR3 reads CASWTPGFEQYF. CDR3 DNA: TGTGCCAGCTGGACCCCGGGGTTCGAGCAGTACTTC.

The V call is TRBV6-1, the J call TRBJ1-6; perhaps TRBD1 as D (6 bases). This CDR3 region has 14 residues. Germline V gives CDR1 MNHNS, CDR2 SASEGT. V shed 6 bases and J shed 4 bases, with 10 bases lying between them. CDR3 nucleotides: TGTGCCAGCAGACTTGGACAGTATAATTCACCCCTCCACTTT. This sequence encodes CASRLGQYNSPLHF.

This clonotype showed up just a few times. This rearrangement joins TRBV9 to TRBJ2-7; no firm D call. The V end lost 0 bases, the J end lost 6 bases, and 7 bases lay between the germline ends. The CDR3 has 12 amino acids. In germline, CDR1 is SGDLS, CDR2 YYNGEE. The CDR3 bases are TGTGCCAGCAGCGTAGGAGTAGGCGAGCAGTACTTC. Protein product: CASSVGVGEQYF.

The chain couples TRBV7-2 to TRBJ2-1; D is possibly TRBD1 (6 bases). Germline assignment: CDR1 SGHTA and CDR2 FQGNSA. Trimming removed 4 bases from V and 8 bases from J, with 15 bases in between. This CDR3 region has 14 residues. The CDR3 region is CASSSTGVFDEQFF. CDR3 coding DNA: TGTGCCAGCAGCTCGACAGGCGTCTTCGATGAGCAGTTCTTC. The full variable domain, in which reference TRBV7-2 and TRBJ2-1 provide the parts outside the CDR3, is GAGVSQSPSNKVTEKGKDVELRCDPISGHTALYWYRQSLGQGLEFLIYFQGNSAPDKSGLPSDRFSAERTGGSVSTLTIQRTQQEDSAVYLCASSSTGVFDEQFFGPGTRLTVL.

The chain is built from TRBV5-1 and TRBJ2-7; 11 nucleotides align to TRBD2. The junction had 4 bases not matched to a gene; V was cut back by 4 bases and J by 4 bases. This CDR3 region has 14 residues. Germline CDR1 is SGHRS and CDR2 is YFSETQ. For the CDR3, the DNA is TGCGCCAGCAGCGCCGGGACTAGCGGTTACGAGCAGTACTTC. As protein: CASSAGTSGYEQYF.

This clonotype was observed at least ten times. CDR3 in amino acids: CASGAGTGHAKNIQYF. The CDR3 region has the DNA TGTGCCAGCGGGGCCGGGACAGGCCACGCCAAAAACATTCAGTACTTC. V usage is TRBV27 and J usage is TRBJ2-4, with 8 bases identical to TRBD1. In germline, CDR1 is MNHEY, CDR2 SMNVEV (reference sequence). V shed 8 bases, J shed 1 base, and the junction held 10 bases outside the gene matches. The CDR3 spans 16 residues.

This clonotype was counted ten times or more. The rearrangement uses TRBV5-6 and TRBJ2-5; D perhaps matches TRBD1 (5 bases). The CDR3 extends over 15 amino acids. V lost 1 base, J lost 5 bases, and 15 bases lay in between. Germline assignment: CDR1 SGHDT and CDR2 YYEEEE. The CDR3 is CASSLSLQGVETQYF. The CDR3 bases are TGTGCCAGCAGCTTGTCCTTGCAGGGCGTGGAGACCCAGTACTTC.

The sample holds a few counts of this clonotype. The chain employs TRBV7-2 and TRBJ2-5; D remains unclear. The CDR3 sequence is 14 residues long. Trimming took off 3 bases at V and 4 bases at J, with 12 bases between the two ends. Looked up from germline, CDR1 is SGHTA and CDR2 is FQGNSA. CDR3 nucleotide sequence: TGTGCCAGCAGCTTTCTCTTTACGGGAGAGACCCAGTACTTC. It specifies CASSFLFTGETQYF.

This clonotype showed up just a few times. This rearrangement joins TRBV11-2 to TRBJ2-3; tentatively, D is TRBD1 or TRBD2 (6 bases each). CDR3 length: 18 residues. V lost 4 bases and J lost 9, with 29 bases in between. Per the germline V gene, CDR1 is SGHAT and CDR2 is FQNNGV. This CDR3 is CASSSRDSVPSLGGTQYF. As DNA, the CDR3 is TGTGCCAGCAGCTCCCGGGACTCCGTACCTTCTTTAGGGGGGACGCAGTATTTT.

The table lists this clonotype with a few counts. The V call is TRBV19, the J call TRBJ2-1; D gene uncertain. V gave up 3 bases and J gave up 8 bases, with 14 bases separating them. The V gene's germline CDR1 is LNHDA and CDR2 SQIVND (reference sequence). The CDR3 consists of 14 residues. The chain's CDR3 is CASSIRGGRDEQFF. CDR3 in DNA: TGTGCCAGTAGTATCCGCGGTGGAAGGGATGAGCAGTTCTTC.

The rearrangement uses TRBV28 and TRBJ2-5; 8 bases align to TRBD1. The CDR3 runs 15 residues. Germline assignment: CDR1 MDHEN and CDR2 SYDVKM. J was trimmed by 1 base and V by 7 bases; bases with no gene match: 8. The CDR3 is CASTLSGQGQETQYF. The DNA for the CDR3 is TGTGCCAGCACCTTGAGCGGACAGGGCCAAGAGACCCAGTACTTC.

This clonotype was detected a few times. This chain links TRBV25-1 with TRBJ2-5; weak D call: TRBD1 (6 bases). Germline values: CDR1 MGHDK, CDR2 SYGVNS. The CDR3 has 15 amino acids. Trimming took 2 bases from V and 0 from J, leaving 10 bases between them. In nucleotides, the CDR3 is TGTGCCAGCAGTGAAAGTGACAGGTACCAAGAGACCCAGTACTTC. Its translation is CASSESDRYQETQYF.

The sample holds a few counts of this clonotype. The V and J genes are TRBV20-1 and TRBJ1-4; no reliable D call. The CDR3 contains 13 residues. The ends were cut back, 1 base at V and 7 bases at J, with 10 bases in the middle. From germline, CDR1 is DFQATT and CDR2 SNEGSKA (reference sequence). CDR3 region: CSARGPFGEKLFF. The CDR3 nucleotides are TGCAGTGCTAGAGGACCATTCGGTGAAAAACTGTTTTTT.

This clonotype was picked up many times. The chain carries TRBV2 and TRBJ1-3, with 7 nucleotides matching TRBD1. CDR3 length: 15 residues. V lost 1 base, J lost 5 bases, and 5 bases stayed unmatched. Per germline, CDR1 SNHLY and CDR2 FYNNEI. CDR3 sequence (DNA): TGTGCCAGCAGTGAAGACAGGGGAGAAAGAAACACCATATATTTT. Translated, it gives CASSEDRGERNTIYF.

Only a few counts were recorded for this clonotype. Here the CDR3 DNA reads TGTGCCTGGAGTCAGGAAAACAGCAAAGGGGAGCTGTTTTTT. Its protein product is CAWSQENSKGELFF. This chain joins TRBV30 and TRBJ2-2; D not resolved. The CDR3 has 14 residues. Trimming pared 2 bases from V and 8 bases from J, leaving 15 bases between. CDR1 is GTSNPN and CDR2 is SVGIG in the germline V gene (reference sequence).

This clonotype was seen a handful of times. The V call is TRBV7-2, the J call TRBJ1-3; no reliable D call. The CDR3 sequence is 15 residues long. Trimming took 4 bases from V and 2 from J, leaving 12 bases between them. CDR1 is SGHTA, CDR2 FQGNSA, per germline. The CDR3 DNA is TGTGCCAGCAGCTCCCCACCGGGGACTGGAAACACCATATATTTT. This sequence encodes CASSSPPGTGNTIYF.

The table lists this clonotype with a few counts. This sequence joins TRBV12-3 or TRBV12-4 and TRBJ2-7; 7 nucleotides match TRBD1. The CDR3 is 14 residues long. V was pared by 3 bases and J by 7 bases, with 9 bases of the junction left unmatched. The CDR3 DNA reads TGTGCCAGCAGTTTCAGACAGGGATCGGGAGAGCAGTACTTC. Its translation: CASSFRQGSGEQYF.

This clonotype was counted a few times. This sequence joins TRBV12-3 or TRBV12-4 and TRBJ2-3, with D possibly TRBD1 on 6 matching bases. Trimming stripped 5 bases from V and 2 bases from J, with 11 bases between. The length of the CDR3 is 14 residues. This CDR3 reads CASSPRTDTDTQYF. Written as DNA, the CDR3 is TGTGCCAGCAGTCCCAGGACAGACACAGATACGCAGTATTTT.

This chain links TRBV19 with TRBJ2-1, with D maybe TRBD1 (6 bases). Trimming shortened V by 4 bases and J by 8 bases, and 15 bases separated the two germline ends. CDR3 length: 14 amino acids. Looked up from germline, CDR1 is LNHDA and CDR2 is SQIVND (reference sequence). This CDR3 is CASSTGRGAHEQFF. Written as DNA, the CDR3 is TGTGCCAGTAGTACGGGCAGGGGAGCCCATGAGCAGTTCTTC. The whole variable domain, remainder taken from reference TRBV19 and TRBJ2-1, is DGGITQSPKYLFRKEGQNVTLSCEQNLNHDAMYWYRQDPGQGLRLIYYSQIVNDFQKGDIAEGYSVSREKKESFPLTVTSAQKNPTAFYLCASSTGRGAHEQFFGPGTRLTVL.

At least ten counts were recorded for this clonotype. The chain has TRBV5-1 and TRBJ2-3; D might be TRBD2 (5 bases). V was shortened by 0 bases and J by 2 bases, with 10 bases between the two germline ends. This CDR3 contains 15 residues. Germline values: CDR1 SGHRS, CDR2 YFSETQ. The CDR3 reads CASSLVVGDTDTQYF. The CDR3 DNA sequence: TGCGCCAGCAGCTTGGTTGTGGGAGACACAGATACGCAGTATTTT.

This clonotype occurred a few times. The CDR3 region is CASSFGAGANTGELFF. CDR3 in DNA: TGTGCCAGCAGTTTTGGGGCGGGAGCGAACACCGGGGAGCTGTTTTTT. The chain recombines TRBV12-3 or TRBV12-4 with TRBJ2-2, with 7 bases that match TRBD2. The CDR3 runs 16 residues. Trimming removed 3 bases from V and 0 bases from J; junction bases left unmatched: 4.

This clonotype was detected ten times or more. CDR3 protein: CASRKPENTGELFF. CDR3 bases: TGCGCCTCCCGGAAGCCGGAGAACACCGGGGAGCTGTTTTTT. The V call is TRBV5-1, the J call TRBJ2-2; D is ambiguous. In germline, CDR1 is SGHRS, CDR2 YFSETQ. The CDR3 is made up of 14 amino acids. Trimming took off 10 bases at V and 1 base at J, with 14 bases between the two ends.

This clonotype was seen many times. V gene TRBV9 combines with J gene TRBJ2-1; 9 bases map to TRBD2. V was pared by 0 bases and J by 6 bases, with 1 base of the junction left unmatched. CDR1 SGDLS and CDR2 YYNGEE come from the germline V gene. This CDR3 contains 14 residues. The CDR3 here is CASSVEAGGNEQFF. CDR3 sequence (DNA): TGTGCCAGCAGCGTAGAAGCGGGGGGCAATGAGCAGTTCTTC.

This clonotype has at least ten counts. V is TRBV6-1 and J is TRBJ2-3, with D perhaps being TRBD1 or TRBD2 (6 bases each). Looked up from germline, CDR1 is MNHNS and CDR2 is SASEGT. The CDR3 spans 13 residues. V dropped 10 bases and J dropped 1 base, with 12 bases sitting between them. Written as DNA, the CDR3 is TGTGCCACCAAGGGGGGACGCACAGATACGCAGTATTTT. As protein: CATKGGRTDTQYF.

In its sample, this clonotype was seen many times. The V gene is TRBV12-3 or TRBV12-4, the J gene TRBJ2-5, with a weak D call TRBD1 (6 bases). The CDR3 has 15 amino acids. V dropped 3 bases and J dropped 5 bases, with 16 bases sitting between them. CDR3 DNA: TGTGCCAGCAGTTTCGGGCAGGGGAGTGTTGAGACCCAGTACTTC. This encodes CASSFGQGSVETQYF.

V usage is TRBV5-1 and J usage is TRBJ2-5; D possibly uses TRBD1 or TRBD2 (5 bases each). The CDR3 runs to 14 residues. V was cut by 4 bases and J by 4 bases, with 14 bases left in between. Germline V CDR1 and CDR2: SGHRS, YFSETQ. The DNA for the CDR3 is TGCGCCAGCAGCCCCGGACGGGGCCCAGAGACCCAGTACTTC. Its translation is CASSPGRGPETQYF.